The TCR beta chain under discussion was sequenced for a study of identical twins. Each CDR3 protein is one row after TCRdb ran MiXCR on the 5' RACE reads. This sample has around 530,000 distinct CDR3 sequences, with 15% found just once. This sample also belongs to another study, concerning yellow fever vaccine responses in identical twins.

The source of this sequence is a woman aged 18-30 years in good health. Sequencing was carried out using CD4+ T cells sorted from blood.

The CDR3 region has the DNA TGTGCCAGCAGTTCCCAACTAGCGGGAGTCGACGAGCAGTACTTC. It encodes CASSSQLAGVDEQYF. The genes are TRBV12-3 or TRBV12-4 and TRBJ2-7; 11 positions agree with TRBD2. This CDR3 is built from 15 residues. V lost 4 bases to trimming and J lost 5 bases; unmatched junction nucleotides: 7.